The present TCR beta chain was sequenced within a study of early T cells in non-severe SARS-CoV-2 infection. Study-wide points: CD4 and private specificities were missed by VDJdb matching, which favored anti-spike CD8 responses.

This clonotype came up many times. The antigen is unknown. A single record per CDR3 protein comes from TCRdb applying MiXCR to the 5' RACE reads. Here the sample spans 70,000 or so distinct CDR3 sequences, 12% being singletons. The CDR3 is made up of 15 amino acids. Germline CDR1 is SGHDT and CDR2 is YYEEEE. V gave up 6 bases and J gave up 8 bases; unmatched junction bases: 13. Sequencing input: whole blood. The chain couples TRBV5-6 to TRBJ2-2, with TRBD1 identical over 7 bases. This receptor was obtained from an adult who was a healthcare worker with PCR-confirmed SARS-CoV-2 infection or an uninfected control (not recorded which). The CDR3 nucleotides are TGTGCCAGCACCCTTGCGACAGGGACACCGGGGGAGCTGTTTTTT. Translated, it gives CASTLATGTPGELFF.